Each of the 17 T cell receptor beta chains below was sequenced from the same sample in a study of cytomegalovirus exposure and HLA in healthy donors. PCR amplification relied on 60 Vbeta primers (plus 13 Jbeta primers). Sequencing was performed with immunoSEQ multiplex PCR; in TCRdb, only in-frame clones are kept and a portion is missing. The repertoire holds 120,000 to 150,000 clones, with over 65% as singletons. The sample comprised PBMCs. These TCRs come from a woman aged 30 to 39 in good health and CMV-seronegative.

The CDR3 bases are TGTGCCAGCAGCTTCGCAGGGGGCCCCGACACTGAAGCTTTCTTT. Translating gives CASSFAGGPDTEAFF. The gene calls are TRBV7-9 and TRBJ1-1, with 8 bases fitting TRBD1. The V segment lost 3 bases and the J segment 3 bases; nucleotides outside the gene matches: 6. The CDR3 covers 15 residues. Per germline, CDR1 SEHNR and CDR2 FQNEAQ (reference sequence).

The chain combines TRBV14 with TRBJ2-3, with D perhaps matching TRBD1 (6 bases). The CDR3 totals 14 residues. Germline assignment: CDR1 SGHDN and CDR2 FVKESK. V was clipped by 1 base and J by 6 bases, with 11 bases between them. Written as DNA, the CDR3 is TGTGCCAGCAGCCAAGTCCAGGGGTCGGATACGCAGTATTTT. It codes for CASSQVQGSDTQYF. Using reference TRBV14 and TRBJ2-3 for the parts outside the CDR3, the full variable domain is EAGVTQFPSHSVIEKGQTVTLRCDPISGHDNLYWYRRVMGKEIKFLLHFVKESKQDESGMPNNRFLAERTGGTYSTLKVQPAELEDSGVYFCASSQVQGSDTQYFGPGTRLTVL.

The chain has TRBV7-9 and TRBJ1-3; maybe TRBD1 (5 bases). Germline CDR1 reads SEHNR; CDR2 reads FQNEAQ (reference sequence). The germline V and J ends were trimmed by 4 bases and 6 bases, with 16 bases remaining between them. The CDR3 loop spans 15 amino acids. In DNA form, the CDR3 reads TGTGCCAGCAGCTCCCTCATACGCGGGGCAAACACCATATATTTT. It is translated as CASSSLIRGANTIYF.

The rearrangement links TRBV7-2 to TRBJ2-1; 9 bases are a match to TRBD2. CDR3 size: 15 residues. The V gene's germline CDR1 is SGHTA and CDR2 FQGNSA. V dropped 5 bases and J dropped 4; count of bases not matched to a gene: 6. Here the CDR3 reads CASSITRGGYNEQFF. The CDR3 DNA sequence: TGTGCCAGCAGCATAACGCGGGGGGGGTACAATGAGCAGTTCTTC.

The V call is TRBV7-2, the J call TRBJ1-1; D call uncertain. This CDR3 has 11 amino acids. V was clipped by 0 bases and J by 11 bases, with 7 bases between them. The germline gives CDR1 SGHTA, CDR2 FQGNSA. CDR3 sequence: CASSLARAAFF. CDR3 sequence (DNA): TGTGCCAGCAGCTTAGCGCGGGCTGCTTTCTTT.

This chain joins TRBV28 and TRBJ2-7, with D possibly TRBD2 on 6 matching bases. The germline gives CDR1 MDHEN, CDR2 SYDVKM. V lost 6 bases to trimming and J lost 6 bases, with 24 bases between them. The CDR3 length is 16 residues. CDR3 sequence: CASSRLEGTSTSEQYF. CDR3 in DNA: TGTGCCAGCAGCCGTTTGGAGGGAACTTCTACGAGCGAGCAGTACTTC.

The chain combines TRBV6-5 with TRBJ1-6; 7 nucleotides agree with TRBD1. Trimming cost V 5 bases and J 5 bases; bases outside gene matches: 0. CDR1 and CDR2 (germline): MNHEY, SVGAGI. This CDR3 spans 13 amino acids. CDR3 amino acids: CASSDRDNSPLHF. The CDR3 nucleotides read TGTGCCAGCAGTGACAGGGATAATTCACCCCTCCACTTT.

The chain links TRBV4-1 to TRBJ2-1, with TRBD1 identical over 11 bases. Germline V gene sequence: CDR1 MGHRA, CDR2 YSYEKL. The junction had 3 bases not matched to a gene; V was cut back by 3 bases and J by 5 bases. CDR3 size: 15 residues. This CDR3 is CASSQWGQGDNEQFF. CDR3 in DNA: TGCGCCAGCAGCCAGTGGGGACAGGGGGACAATGAGCAGTTCTTC.

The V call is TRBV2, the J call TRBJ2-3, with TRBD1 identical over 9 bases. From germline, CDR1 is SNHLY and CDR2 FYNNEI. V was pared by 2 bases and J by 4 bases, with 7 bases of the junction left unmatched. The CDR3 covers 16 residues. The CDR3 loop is CASSEFGTGRADTQYF. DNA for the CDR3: TGTGCCAGCAGTGAATTCGGGACAGGGAGGGCAGATACGCAGTATTTT.

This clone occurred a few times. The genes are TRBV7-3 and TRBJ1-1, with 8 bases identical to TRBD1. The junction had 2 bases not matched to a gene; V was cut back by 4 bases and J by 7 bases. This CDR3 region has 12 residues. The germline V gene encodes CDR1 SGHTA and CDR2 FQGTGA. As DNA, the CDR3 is TGTGCCAGCAGCTATGACAGGGGTGAAGCTTTCTTT. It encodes CASSYDRGEAFF.

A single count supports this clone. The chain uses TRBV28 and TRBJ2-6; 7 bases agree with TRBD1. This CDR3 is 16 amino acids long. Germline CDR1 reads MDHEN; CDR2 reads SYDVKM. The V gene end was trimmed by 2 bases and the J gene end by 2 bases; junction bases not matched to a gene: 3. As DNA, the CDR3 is TGTGCCAGCAGTTTAGGGACAGTTACTGGGGCCAACGTCCTGACTTTC. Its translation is CASSLGTVTGANVLTF.

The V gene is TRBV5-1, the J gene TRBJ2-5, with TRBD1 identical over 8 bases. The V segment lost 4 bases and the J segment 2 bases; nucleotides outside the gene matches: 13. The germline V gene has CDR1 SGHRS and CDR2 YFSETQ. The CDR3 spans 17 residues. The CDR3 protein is CASSRGQGLVAQETQYF. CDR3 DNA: TGCGCCAGCAGCCGCGGACAGGGTTTGGTCGCACAAGAGACCCAGTACTTC.

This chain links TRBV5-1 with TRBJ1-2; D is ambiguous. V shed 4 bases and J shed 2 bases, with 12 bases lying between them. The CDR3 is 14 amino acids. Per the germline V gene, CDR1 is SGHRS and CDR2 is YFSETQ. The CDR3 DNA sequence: TGCGCCAGCAGCCCATCTCGCCAGAACTATGGCTACACCTTC. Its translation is CASSPSRQNYGYTF.

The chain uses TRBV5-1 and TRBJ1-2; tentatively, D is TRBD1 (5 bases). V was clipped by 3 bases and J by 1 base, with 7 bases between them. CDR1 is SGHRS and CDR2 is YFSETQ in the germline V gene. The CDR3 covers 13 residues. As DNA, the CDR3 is TGCGCCAGCAGCTCTCAGGGTAACTATGGCTACACCTTC. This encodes CASSSQGNYGYTF.

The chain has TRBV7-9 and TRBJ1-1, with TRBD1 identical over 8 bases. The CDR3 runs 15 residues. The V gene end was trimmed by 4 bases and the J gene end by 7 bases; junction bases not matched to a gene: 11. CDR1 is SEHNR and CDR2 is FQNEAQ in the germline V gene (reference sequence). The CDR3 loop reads CASSSPGQGACEAFF. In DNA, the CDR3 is TGTGCCAGCAGCTCACCCGGACAGGGAGCATGTGAAGCTTTCTTT.

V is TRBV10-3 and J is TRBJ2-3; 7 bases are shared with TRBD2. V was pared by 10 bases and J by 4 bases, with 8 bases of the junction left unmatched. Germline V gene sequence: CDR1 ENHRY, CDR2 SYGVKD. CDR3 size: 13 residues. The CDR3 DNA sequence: TGTGCCACGGAGCGGGGAGGGGCAGATACGCAGTATTTT. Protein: CATERGGADTQYF.

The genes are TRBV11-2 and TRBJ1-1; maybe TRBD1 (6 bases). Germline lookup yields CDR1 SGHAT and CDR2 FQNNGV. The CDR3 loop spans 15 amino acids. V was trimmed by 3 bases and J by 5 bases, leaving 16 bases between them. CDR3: CASSLWQGKKTEAFF. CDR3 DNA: TGTGCCAGCAGCTTGTGGCAGGGGAAAAAGACTGAAGCTTTCTTT.